Each of the 7 T cell receptor beta chains below was sequenced from the same sample in a study of CD8 T cells in ankylosing spondylitis. Whole-study findings and limits: Ankylosing spondylitis blood appeared to be characterized by a TCR beta motif of several highly homologous variants.

These receptors have no identified antigens. One entry per CDR3 protein results from TCRdb running MiXCR on the 5' RACE reads. The table lists 450,000 to 550,000 distinct CDR3 sequences, 5.3% of them singletons. The specimen was blood, either unsorted or a sorted T cell fraction (not recorded which). Receptors originate from a male donor with ankylosing spondylitis.

This clonotype showed up many times. The V call is TRBV12-3 or TRBV12-4, the J call TRBJ1-1, with 10 bases that match TRBD1. The trim removed 3 bases at V and 3 bases at J, leaving 10 bases unmatched. The CDR3 covers 17 residues. Written as DNA, the CDR3 is TGTGCCAGCAGTTTGGACAGCTGGACAGGGGGTGACACTGAAGCTTTCTTT. Translating it yields CASSLDSWTGGDTEAFF.

This clonotype has ten or more counts. This chain uses TRBV5-1 with TRBJ2-1; tentative D call: TRBD2 (5 bases). CDR3 length: 16 residues. Germline assignment: CDR1 SGHRS and CDR2 YFSETQ. Trimming removed 4 bases from V and 0 bases from J, with 14 bases in between. The CDR3 sequence is CASSGGRRDSYNEQFF. The CDR3 DNA follows: TGCGCCAGCAGCGGAGGAAGGCGCGACTCCTACAATGAGCAGTTCTTC.

This clonotype was counted ten times or more. The genes are TRBV15 and TRBJ2-3; no definite D call. The CDR3 runs 12 residues. Germline CDR1 is LNHNV and CDR2 is YYDKDF (reference sequence). V was shortened by 5 bases and J by 4 bases, with 7 bases between the two germline ends. As DNA, the CDR3 is TGTGCCACCAGCGACACATCAGATACGCAGTATTTT. Protein sequence: CATSDTSDTQYF.

V is TRBV7-2 and J is TRBJ2-2; 7 bases fit TRBD2. The germline gives CDR1 SGHTA, CDR2 FQGNSA. The CDR3 runs to 17 residues. The ends lost 3 bases at V and 0 bases at J; junction bases unmatched: 7. Here the CDR3 DNA reads TGTGCCAGCAGCTTTAAATCGGGAGGCCCGAACACCGGGGAGCTGTTTTTT. It yields the protein CASSFKSGGPNTGELFF.

This clonotype occurred a few times. The chain is built from TRBV2 and TRBJ2-7; D is uncertain. The CDR3 totals 11 residues. The V gene's germline CDR1 is SNHLY and CDR2 FYNNEI. V lost 6 bases to trimming and J lost 5 bases, with 8 bases between them. Here the CDR3 DNA reads TGTGCCAGCAGGGGTAGGGACGAGCAGTACTTC. Translating it yields CASRGRDEQYF.

Ten or more counts support this clonotype. The gene calls are TRBV6-1 and TRBJ1-5, with no clear D. Germline values: CDR1 MNHNS, CDR2 SASEGT. Trimming left V 6 bases short and J 5 bases short, with 11 bases between. This CDR3 comprises 13 residues. In DNA form, the CDR3 reads TGTGCCAGCAGCCTCACTAGGGATCAGCCCCAGCATTTT. Translating gives CASSLTRDQPQHF.

The chain has TRBV4-1 and TRBJ2-1; a possible D gene is TRBD1 (6 bases). Trimming stripped 5 bases from V and 0 bases from J, with 17 bases between. This CDR3 is built from 17 residues. Germline CDR1 and CDR2: MGHRA and YSYEKL. The CDR3 region is CASSGPVQGNSYNEQFF. DNA of the CDR3: TGCGCCAGCAGCGGACCCGTCCAGGGGAACTCCTACAATGAGCAGTTCTTC.